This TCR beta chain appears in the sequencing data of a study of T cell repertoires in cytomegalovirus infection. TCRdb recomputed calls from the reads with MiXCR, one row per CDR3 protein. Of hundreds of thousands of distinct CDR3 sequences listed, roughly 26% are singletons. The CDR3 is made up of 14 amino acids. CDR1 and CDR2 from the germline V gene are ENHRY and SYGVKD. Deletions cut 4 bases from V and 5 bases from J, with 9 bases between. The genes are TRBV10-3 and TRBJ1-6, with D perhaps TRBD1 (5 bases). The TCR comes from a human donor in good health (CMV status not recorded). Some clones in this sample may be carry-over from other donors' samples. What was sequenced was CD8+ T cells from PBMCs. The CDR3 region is CAISAGLDNSPLHF. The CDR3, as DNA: TGTGCCATCAGTGCAGGGTTGGATAATTCACCCCTCCACTTT.